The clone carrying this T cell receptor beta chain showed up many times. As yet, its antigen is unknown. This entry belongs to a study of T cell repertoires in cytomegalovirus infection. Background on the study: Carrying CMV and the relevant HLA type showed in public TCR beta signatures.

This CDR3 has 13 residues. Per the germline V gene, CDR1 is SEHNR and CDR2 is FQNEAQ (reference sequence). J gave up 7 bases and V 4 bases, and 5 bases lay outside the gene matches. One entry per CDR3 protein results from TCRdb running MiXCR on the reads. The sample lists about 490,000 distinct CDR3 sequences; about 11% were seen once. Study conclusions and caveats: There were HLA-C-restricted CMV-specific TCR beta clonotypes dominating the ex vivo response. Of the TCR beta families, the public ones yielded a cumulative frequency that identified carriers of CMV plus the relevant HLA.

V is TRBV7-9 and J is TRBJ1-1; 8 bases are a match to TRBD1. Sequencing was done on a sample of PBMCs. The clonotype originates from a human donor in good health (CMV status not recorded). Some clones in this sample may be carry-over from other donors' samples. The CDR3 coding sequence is TGTGCCAGCAGCTCACAGGGGGGTGATGAAGCTTTCTTT. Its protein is CASSSQGGDEAFF.